This T cell receptor beta chain was sequenced for a study of T cell repertoires in aging, cancer and after chemotherapy. Whole-study context: Over several months to years, re-sampled healthy donor repertoires clearly shared clones. Findings and limits, study-wide: Untreated cancer patients had significantly lower blood TCR diversity than age-matched healthy donors. These repertoire data do not allow conclusions about immunological memory after chemotherapy. In healthy donors, age-related TCR diversity loss mainly reflected lost richness.

Peripheral blood genomic DNA, not sorted cells or RNA, was the template. Rearranged V-D-J TRB sequences were amplified with a mixed TRB-A/B primer pool. TCRdb used MiXCR to reprocess the multiplex PCR reads, holding one entry per CDR3 protein. The profile covers 10,000 to 15,000 distinct CDR3 sequences, with less than 40% appearing a single time and about 6.2% taken by the ten largest. CDR3 length: 15 residues. Germline-derived CDR1 and CDR2 are MNHEY and SVGEGT. V was pared by 5 bases and J by 4 bases, with 15 bases between. Worth noting for this clonotype: What it binds is not known.

Specimen: blood. The receptor was isolated from a human donor in good health. The donor label of this sample is uncertain. The chain links TRBV6-2 or TRBV6-3 to TRBJ1-3; D unresolved. In DNA form, the CDR3 reads TGTGCCAGCAGTGACCCACCCACGGCCGGAAACACCATATATTTT. This encodes CASSDPPTAGNTIYF.